The 13 T cell receptor beta chains in this list originate from one sample, sequenced in a study of molecular identifiers for immune sequencing clone quantification (dated by TCRdb to between 2018 and 2020). Receptors were amplified or captured by PCR. The sequencer listed for this sample is NextSeq 500. Clones were called with MiXCR by TCRdb after fastp trimmed the public reads at Q25, and only in-frame beta chains were retained. Rows with a matching CDR3 protein are joined into one entry that keeps the most common DNA and genes. A total of about 500,000 distinct CDR3 sequences appear in this sample, 25% of them only once. The ten largest clones add up to just over 0.75% of the sample. Sequenced input: naive CD8+ T cells from blood, with Jurkat cell RNA spiked in. In light of the paper, this sample's cell subset or site label describes: FACS-sorted CD8+CD4-CCR7+CD45RA+ naive T cells. Receptors were obtained from a human donor in good health. Some libraries in this study had Jurkat cell RNA spiked in.

Note on this clonotype: A junction end diverges from the germline sequence, so it may reflect a read error. This chain links TRBV4-3 with TRBJ2-7, with D possibly TRBD1 on 5 matching bases. CDR3 length equals 14 residues. Germline CDR1 LGHNA, CDR2 YSLEER. The CDR3 DNA follows: TGCGTCAGCAGCCAAGGGCAGGGTGCCTACGAGCAGTACTTC. This translates into CVSSQGQGAYEQYF.

In regard to this clonotype: A much larger clone is a single base away; this may be a read error. This rearrangement joins TRBV6-6 to TRBJ2-5; TRBD2 might be the D (6 bases). The germline V gene has CDR1 MNHNY and CDR2 SVGAGI (reference sequence). V lost 8 bases to trimming and J lost 2 bases, with 9 bases between them. The CDR3 contains 12 residues. The CDR3 loop reads CASGGIQETQYF. The CDR3 bases are TGTGCCAGCGGCGGGATACAAGAGACCCAGTACTTC.

This clonotype has more than one count but fewer than ten. This chain links TRBV5-3 with TRBJ2-2; D is possibly TRBD1 (6 bases). TRBV5-3 is designated an ORF whose function remains uncertain. This CDR3 has 13 amino acids. This chain's CDR3 is CAAGTRNTGELFF. The CDR3 DNA sequence: TGTGCAGCCGGGACAAGGAACACCGGGGAGCTGTTTTTT.

This clonotype was seen repeatedly, ten times or more. The genes are TRBV29-1 and TRBJ1-1, with unresolved D. CDR1 and CDR2 (germline): SQVTM, ANQGSEA. V lost 7 bases, J lost 4 bases, and 7 bases lay in between. The CDR3 consists of 10 residues. For the CDR3, the DNA is TGCAGCGGCGAGATCACTGAAGCTTTCTTT. The encoded protein is CSGEITEAFF.

This chain uses TRBV9 with TRBJ2-3; D could derive from TRBD1 or TRBD2 (5 bases each). Trimming pared 3 bases from V and 6 bases from J, leaving 17 bases between. The CDR3 runs 15 residues. Germline assignment: CDR1 SGDLS and CDR2 YYNGEE. This chain's CDR3 is CASSGWGRRSDTQYF. CDR3 nucleotide sequence: TGTGCCAGCAGCGGCTGGGGCAGGAGGTCGGATACGCAGTATTTT.

This chain uses TRBV3-1 with TRBJ2-3; 11 bases line up with TRBD2. Germline-derived CDR1 and CDR2 are LGHDT and YNNKEL (reference sequence). V lost 0 bases and J lost 8; bases outside the gene matches: 10. This CDR3 is 17 amino acids long. In DNA, the CDR3 is TGTGCCAGCAGCCAAGATCTCGGGCTAGCGGGGGGTACTACGCAGTATTTT. Encoded protein: CASSQDLGLAGGTTQYF.

This clonotype was seen more than once but under ten times. V is TRBV5-1 and J is TRBJ1-1; TRBD1 aligns across 8 bases. V dropped 2 bases and J dropped 2; count of bases not matched to a gene: 5. Germline CDR1 SGHRS, CDR2 YFSETQ. The CDR3 has 15 residues. This CDR3 is CASSFRQGLNTEAFF. In DNA form, the CDR3 reads TGCGCCAGCAGCTTCCGACAGGGGCTCAACACTGAAGCTTTCTTT.

This clonotype was counted only a few times. The rearrangement joins TRBV27 to TRBJ2-2; TRBD1 matches 9 bases. V was clipped by 3 bases and J by 4 bases; unmatched bases: 9. The CDR3 spans 17 residues. From germline, CDR1 is MNHEY and CDR2 SMNVEV (reference sequence). The CDR3 reads CASSFHQDRGVTGELFF. DNA for the CDR3: TGTGCCAGCAGTTTCCACCAGGACAGGGGTGTCACCGGGGAGCTGTTTTTT.

A remark on this clonotype: No conserved phenylalanine or tryptophan is present at the end of the CDR3, so a read error is the likely explanation. The genes are TRBV30 and TRBJ1-2; D gene unclear. V lost 7 bases and J lost 2, with 11 bases in between. This CDR3 region has 12 residues. Germline CDR1 and CDR2: GTSNPN and SVGIG (reference sequence). The CDR3 DNA follows: TGTGCCTCCCGCGAATTCAACTATGGCTACACCTCC. Residues: CASREFNYGYTS.

In this sample, this clonotype turned up many times. This chain links TRBV7-2 with TRBJ1-1, with TRBD1 matching over 7 bases. Trimming removed 1 base from V and 0 bases from J; junction bases left unmatched: 5. This CDR3 has 16 residues. Germline CDR1 SGHTA, CDR2 FQGNSA. The CDR3 sequence: CASSLGQGGMNTEAFF. CDR3 coding DNA: TGTGCCAGCAGCTTAGGACAGGGAGGGATGAACACTGAAGCTTTCTTT. Full variable domain (rest looked up from reference TRBV7-2 and TRBJ1-1): GAGVSQSPSNKVTEKGKDVELRCDPISGHTALYWYRQSLGQGLEFLIYFQGNSAPDKSGLPSDRFSAERTGGSVSTLTIQRTQQEDSAVYLCASSLGQGGMNTEAFFGQGTRLTVV.

V and J are TRBV29-1 and TRBJ2-1, with 8 bases identical to TRBD2. Germline CDR1 and CDR2: SQVTM and ANQGSEA. The CDR3 totals 18 residues. Germline trimming cut 1 base from V and 5 bases from J; bases unmatched to any gene: 16. The CDR3 DNA sequence: TGCAGCGTTGAAGGGTATCCACTAGCGGTTCCCCCGCACAATGAGCAGTTCTTC. Translating gives CSVEGYPLAVPPHNEQFF.

This clonotype was recorded at least ten times. The chain joins TRBV5-6 to TRBJ1-4; D is unclear. This CDR3 has 16 residues. V was clipped by 1 base and J by 0 bases, with 10 bases between them. Germline CDR1 SGHDT, CDR2 YYEEEE. DNA of the CDR3: TGTGCCAGCAGCTTGAAAAAGGGCACAACTAATGAAAAACTGTTTTTT. Translation gives CASSLKKGTTNEKLFF.

This clonotype has only a few counts. This sequence joins TRBV14 and TRBJ2-2, with no clear D. This CDR3 contains 13 residues. Trimming removed 1 base at V and 3 bases at J, with 3 bases between. Germline V gives CDR1 SGHDN, CDR2 FVKESK. The CDR3 nucleotides read TGTGCCAGCAGCCAAGTGTACACCGGGGAGCTGTTTTTT. This gives the protein CASSQVYTGELFF.